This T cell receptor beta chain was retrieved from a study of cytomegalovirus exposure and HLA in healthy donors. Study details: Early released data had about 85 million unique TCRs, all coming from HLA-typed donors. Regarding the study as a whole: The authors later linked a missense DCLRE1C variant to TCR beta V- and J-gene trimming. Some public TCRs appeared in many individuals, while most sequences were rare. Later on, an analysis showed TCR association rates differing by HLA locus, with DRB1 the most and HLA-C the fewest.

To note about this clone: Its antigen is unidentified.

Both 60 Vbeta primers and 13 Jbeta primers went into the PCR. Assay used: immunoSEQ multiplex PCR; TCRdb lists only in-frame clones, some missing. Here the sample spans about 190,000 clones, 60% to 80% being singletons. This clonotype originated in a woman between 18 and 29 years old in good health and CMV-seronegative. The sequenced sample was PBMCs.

CDR3 coding DNA: TGTGCCAGCAGCTTGAGGACAACCGTCATCAGCACAGATACGCAGTATTTT. Protein: CASSLRTTVISTDTQYF. This chain joins TRBV5-6 and TRBJ2-3; TRBD1 is a possible D gene (5 bases). Trimming pared 1 base from V and 0 bases from J, leaving 15 bases between. CDR1 SGHDT and CDR2 YYEEEE come from the germline V gene. This CDR3 spans 17 amino acids.